These 9 T cell receptor beta chains originate from one sample sequenced in a study of shared clonotypes between healthy human individuals. Positive CCR7 selection of CD45RO-negative cells yielded the naive CD8 cells, and terminally differentiated effector memory CD45RA+ cells were excluded. Profiled with immunoSEQ multiplex PCR; TCRdb holds only in-frame clones, not every one. The table shows about 820,000 clones, with about 92% occurring only once. Sequenced input: naive CD8+ T cells sorted from blood. Receptor source: a man aged 25 to 40 in good health.

The chain carries TRBV7-6 and TRBJ2-2; 7 bases agree with TRBD2. V was clipped by 1 base and J by 1 base; unmatched bases: 6. Germline V gene lookup returns CDR1 SGHVS and CDR2 FNYEAQ. This CDR3 contains 17 residues. CDR3 DNA: TGTGCCAGCAGCTTAGAGGCGGGAGTTGTGAACACCGGGGAGCTGTTTTTT. This encodes CASSLEAGVVNTGELFF. The entire variable domain, with the rest obtained from reference TRBV7-6 and TRBJ2-2, is as follows: GAGVSQSPRYKVTKRGQDVALRCDPISGHVSLYWYRQALGQGPEFLTYFNYEAQQDKSGLPNDRFSAERPEGSISTLTIQRTEQRDSAMYRCASSLEAGVVNTGELFFGEGSRLTVL.

The chain employs TRBV28 and TRBJ2-2, with D tentatively TRBD2 (5 bases). V was shortened by 6 bases and J by 6 bases, with 11 bases between the two germline ends. This CDR3 is built from 13 residues. The germline V gene has CDR1 MDHEN and CDR2 SYDVKM. The CDR3 reads CASRGLAPGELFF. CDR3 nucleotide sequence: TGTGCCAGCAGGGGCCTAGCCCCCGGGGAGCTGTTTTTT.

The chain links TRBV5-1 to TRBJ2-1; 7 bases agree with TRBD1. The CDR3 totals 13 residues. Germline assignment: CDR1 SGHRS and CDR2 YFSETQ. J gave up 5 bases and V 4 bases, and 3 bases lay outside the gene matches. The CDR3 region is CASSPGTDNEQFF. CDR3 nucleotide sequence: TGCGCCAGCAGCCCCGGGACAGACAATGAGCAGTTCTTC. Drawing the rest from reference TRBV5-1 and TRBJ2-1, the complete variable domain is KAGVTQTPRYLIKTRGQQVTLSCSPISGHRSVSWYQQTPGQGLQFLFEYFSETQRNKGNFPGRFSGRQFSNSRSEMNVSTLELGDSALYLCASSPGTDNEQFFGPGTRLTVL.

CDR3 sequence: CASGGTGPSEQYF. CDR3 sequence (DNA): TGTGCCAGCGGAGGGACAGGGCCAAGCGAGCAGTACTTC. V usage is TRBV27 and J usage is TRBJ2-7, with 9 nucleotides matching TRBD1. The V gene's germline CDR1 is MNHEY and CDR2 SMNVEV (reference sequence). This CDR3 has 13 amino acids. V lost 8 bases and J lost 6; bases outside the gene matches: 8.

The chain carries TRBV27 and TRBJ2-7; D possibly corresponds to TRBD1 (5 bases). The CDR3 is 15 residues long. The V gene lost 2 bases and the J gene lost 5 bases, with 16 bases spanning the gap. Per germline, CDR1 MNHEY and CDR2 SMNVEV (reference sequence). Here the CDR3 DNA reads TGTGCCAGCAGTTTACCTTATCAGGGAATCAACGAGCAGTACTTC. This gives the protein CASSLPYQGINEQYF.

CDR3 residues: CASSLYQGEDEQYF. The CDR3 DNA is TGCGCCAGCAGCTTGTACCAGGGGGAGGACGAGCAGTACTTC. The chain carries TRBV5-1 and TRBJ2-7; perhaps TRBD1 as D (7 bases). Germline V gene lookup returns CDR1 SGHRS and CDR2 YFSETQ. This CDR3 comprises 14 residues. V was clipped by 1 base and J by 5 bases, with 13 bases between them.

The chain has TRBV27 and TRBJ2-3, with 12 bases matching TRBD2. The CDR3 sequence is 19 residues long. After removal of 3 bases from V and 1 base from J, the junction contained 11 bases not matched to a gene. CDR1 MNHEY and CDR2 SMNVEV come from the germline V gene (reference sequence). The CDR3 region has the DNA TGTGCCAGCAGTTTCCGCGGACTAGCGGGGTACCTCCGCACAGATACGCAGTATTTT. Its translation: CASSFRGLAGYLRTDTQYF.

The rearrangement links TRBV9 to TRBJ2-7, with D maybe TRBD2 (6 bases). Trimming pared 3 bases from V and 6 bases from J, leaving 13 bases between. Germline V CDR1 and CDR2: SGDLS, YYNGEE. The CDR3 is 13 residues long. CDR3 loop: CASSAPRESEQYF. CDR3 DNA: TGTGCCAGCAGCGCTCCCCGGGAGAGCGAGCAGTACTTC.

The rearrangement uses TRBV7-9 and TRBJ2-1; 8 bases align to TRBD2. This CDR3 has 14 residues. The germline V gene has CDR1 SEHNR and CDR2 FQNEAQ (reference sequence). The V gene end was trimmed by 5 bases and the J gene end by 6 bases; junction bases not matched to a gene: 6. Written as DNA, the CDR3 is TGTGCCAGCAGCCGGACGACTAGCGCCAATGAGCAGTTCTTC. This encodes CASSRTTSANEQFF.